This T cell receptor beta chain was captured in a study of CD8+ T cells in alopecia areata. This CDR3 contains 15 residues. Trimming shortened V by 5 bases and J by 3 bases, and 16 bases separated the two germline ends. Germline CDR1 reads SGHAT; CDR2 reads FQNNGV. Starting from PBMCs, sorting isolated CD4+ and CD8+ T cells. As regards this clone: What it binds is unknown.

RNA was extracted and reverse transcribed into cDNA as the sequencing template. Sequenced by immunoSEQ multiplex PCR; TCRdb stores in-frame clones only, minus some. The sample has approximately 100,000 clones, 55% seen once. Findings and limits, study-wide: Alopecia totalis/universalis scalp especially showed more expanded CD8+ clones than normal scalp. Possibly as an HLA-related effect, TCR sharing across patients appeared less clear than in mice. There were also resident alphabeta T cells of normal skin sequenced in scalp samples.

The sequence derives from a human donor in good health. The sample consisted of CD4+ T cells sorted from blood. The V gene is TRBV11-2, the J gene TRBJ1-1; no clear D. CDR3 nucleotides: TGTGCCAGCAGCCCTGGTCGGGGATTGGACACTGAAGCTTTCTTT. Residues: CASSPGRGLDTEAFF.